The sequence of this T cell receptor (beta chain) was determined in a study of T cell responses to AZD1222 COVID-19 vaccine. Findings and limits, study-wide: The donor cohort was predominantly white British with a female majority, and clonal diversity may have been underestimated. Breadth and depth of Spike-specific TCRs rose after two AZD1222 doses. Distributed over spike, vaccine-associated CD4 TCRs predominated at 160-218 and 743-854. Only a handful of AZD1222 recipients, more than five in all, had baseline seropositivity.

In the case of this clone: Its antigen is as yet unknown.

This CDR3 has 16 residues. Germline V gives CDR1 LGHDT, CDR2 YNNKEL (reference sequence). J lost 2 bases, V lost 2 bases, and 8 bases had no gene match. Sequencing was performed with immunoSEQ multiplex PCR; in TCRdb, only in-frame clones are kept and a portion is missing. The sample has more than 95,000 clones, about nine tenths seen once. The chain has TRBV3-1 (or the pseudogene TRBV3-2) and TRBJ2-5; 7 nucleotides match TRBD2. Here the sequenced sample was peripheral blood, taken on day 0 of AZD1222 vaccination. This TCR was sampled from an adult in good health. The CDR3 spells CASSQSPASGQETQYF. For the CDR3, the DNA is TGTGCCAGCAGCCAATCTCCGGCTAGCGGACAAGAGACCCAGTACTTC.